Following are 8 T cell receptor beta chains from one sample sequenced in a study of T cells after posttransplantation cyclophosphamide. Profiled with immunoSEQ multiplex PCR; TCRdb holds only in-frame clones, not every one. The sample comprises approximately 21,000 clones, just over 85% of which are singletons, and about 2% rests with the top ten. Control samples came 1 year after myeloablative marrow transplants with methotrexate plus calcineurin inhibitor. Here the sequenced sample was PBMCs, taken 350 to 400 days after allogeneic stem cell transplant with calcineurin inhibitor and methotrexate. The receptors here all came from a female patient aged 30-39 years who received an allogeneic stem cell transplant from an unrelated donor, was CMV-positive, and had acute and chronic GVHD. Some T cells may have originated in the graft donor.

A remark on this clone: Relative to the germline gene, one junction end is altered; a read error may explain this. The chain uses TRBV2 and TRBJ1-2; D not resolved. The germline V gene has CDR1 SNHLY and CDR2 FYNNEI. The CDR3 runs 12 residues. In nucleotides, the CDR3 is TGTGCCAGCATCTTCCGAAACTACGGCTACACCTTC. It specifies CASIFRNYGYTF.

CDR3 DNA: TGTGCCTGGAGTCGGGGAGCTGGGGCCAACGTCCTGACTTTC. Protein product: CAWSRGAGANVLTF. V is TRBV30 and J is TRBJ2-6; possibly TRBD2 for D (5 bases). The CDR3 totals 14 residues. Per germline, CDR1 GTSNPN and CDR2 SVGIG (reference sequence). Trimming stripped 2 bases from V and 2 bases from J, with 7 bases between.

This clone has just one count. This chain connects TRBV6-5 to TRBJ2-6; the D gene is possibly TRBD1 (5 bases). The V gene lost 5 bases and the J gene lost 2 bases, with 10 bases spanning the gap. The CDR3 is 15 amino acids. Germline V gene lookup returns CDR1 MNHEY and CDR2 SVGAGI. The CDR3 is CASSRQGTGANVLTF. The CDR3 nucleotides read TGTGCCAGCAGTCGTCAGGGCACTGGGGCCAACGTCCTGACTTTC.

CDR3: CATSRGGQGSNSPLHF. The CDR3 DNA follows: TGTGCCACCAGCAGAGGGGGACAGGGGAGTAATTCACCCCTCCACTTT. The chain carries TRBV15 and TRBJ1-6; TRBD1 agrees at 10 bases. The germline V gene encodes CDR1 LNHNV and CDR2 YYDKDF (reference sequence). The junction had 3 bases not matched to a gene; V was cut back by 1 base and J by 6 bases. This CDR3 has 16 amino acids.

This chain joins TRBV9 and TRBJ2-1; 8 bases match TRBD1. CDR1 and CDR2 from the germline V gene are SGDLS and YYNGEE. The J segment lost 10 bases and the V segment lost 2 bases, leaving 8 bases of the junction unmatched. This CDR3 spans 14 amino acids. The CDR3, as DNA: TGTGCCAGCAGCGTCTCCGGGACAGGACGGGAGCAGTTCTTC. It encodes CASSVSGTGREQFF.

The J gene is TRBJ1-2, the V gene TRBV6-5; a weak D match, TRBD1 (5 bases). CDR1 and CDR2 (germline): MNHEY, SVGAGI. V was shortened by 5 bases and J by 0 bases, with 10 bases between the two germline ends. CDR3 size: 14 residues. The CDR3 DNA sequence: TGTGCCAGCAGTCCGCAGGGTTCTAACTATGGCTACACCTTC. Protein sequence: CASSPQGSNYGYTF.

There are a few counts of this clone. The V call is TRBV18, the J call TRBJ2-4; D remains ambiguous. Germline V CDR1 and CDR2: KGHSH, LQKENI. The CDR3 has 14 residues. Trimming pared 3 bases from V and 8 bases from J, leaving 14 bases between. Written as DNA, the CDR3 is TGTGCCAGCTCACCCACGCCAGGATTTGACATTCAGTACTTC. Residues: CASSPTPGFDIQYF.

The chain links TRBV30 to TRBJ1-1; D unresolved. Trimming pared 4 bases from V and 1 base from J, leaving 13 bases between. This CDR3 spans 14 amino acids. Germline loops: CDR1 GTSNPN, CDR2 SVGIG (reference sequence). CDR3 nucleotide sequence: TGTGCCTGGACCTCAGCTCCGGGGAACACTGAAGCTTTCTTT. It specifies CAWTSAPGNTEAFF.